This T cell receptor beta chain came from a study of T cell repertoires in cytomegalovirus infection. Study overall: CMV infection together with matching HLA type was indicated by public TCR beta signatures. Study conclusions and caveats: Cumulative frequency (of public TCR beta family members) identified carriers of CMV plus the relevant HLA. Clonotypes of TCR beta that were HLA-C-restricted and CMV-specific dominated the ex vivo response.

In regard to this clonotype: The antigen remains unidentified.

TCRdb fed the reads into MiXCR, producing one record per CDR3 protein. The profile shows nearly 550,000 distinct CDR3 sequences, 15% to 20% of them singletons. The V gene lost 0 bases and the J gene lost 2 bases, with 12 bases spanning the gap. Germline V CDR1 and CDR2: SGHDT, YYEEEE. There are 15 residues in the CDR3. The TCR comes from a human donor in good health (CMV status not recorded). Some clones in this sample may be carry-over from other donors' samples. Sequenced input: CD8+ T cells from PBMCs. The chain carries TRBV5-6 and TRBJ2-7; D possibly corresponds to TRBD1 (6 bases). The CDR3 loop reads CASSLATGYPYEQYF. The CDR3 region has the DNA TGTGCCAGCAGCTTGGCTACAGGGTATCCCTACGAGCAGTACTTC.